Below, 15 T cell receptor beta chains from the same sample are listed, as sequenced in a study of identical twins. TCRdb called the 5' RACE reads again in MiXCR, with one record for every CDR3 protein. Seen here are about 240,000 distinct CDR3 sequences, more than 9.5% observed once, and the top ten hold about 3.9%. The same sample was also used in a study of yellow fever vaccine responses in identical twins.

Sample: memory (CD45RO+) T cells sorted from blood. Receptor source: a woman younger than 30 in good health.

This clonotype came up once. Compared with germline, one end of the junction differs, possibly owing to a read error. The V and J genes are TRBV15 and TRBJ2-1, with 8 positions matching TRBD2. The CDR3 spans 15 residues. The germline V gene has CDR1 LNHNV and CDR2 YYDKDF (reference sequence). The CDR3 DNA sequence: TGTGCCACCAGCAGAGAGAGGGAAAGACAGCGGGAGCGGTTCTTC. It translates to CATSRERERQRERFF.

The chain employs TRBV5-1 and TRBJ2-7; the D gene is possibly TRBD1 (5 bases). The germline V and J ends were trimmed by 6 bases and 0 bases, with 16 bases remaining between them. The germline CDR1 and CDR2 sequences are SGHRS and YFSETQ. The CDR3 is 15 residues long. Here the CDR3 DNA reads TGCGCCAGCACTAGGGAAGGGGCGAACTCCTACGAGCAGTACTTC. Encoded protein: CASTREGANSYEQYF.

The chain recombines TRBV18 with TRBJ2-7; TRBD2 might be the D (6 bases). Germline assignment: CDR1 KGHSH and CDR2 LQKENI. Trimming removed 5 bases from V and 0 bases from J, with 14 bases in between. The length of the CDR3 is 15 residues. The CDR3 region is CASSEEVGGSYEQYF. In DNA form, the CDR3 reads TGTGCCAGCTCAGAGGAGGTCGGGGGCTCCTACGAGCAGTACTTC.

The CDR3 region is CASNSNGGNSYEQYF. In nucleotides, the CDR3 is TGCGCCAGCAACTCGAACGGGGGGAACTCCTACGAGCAGTACTTC. This chain uses TRBV4-1 with TRBJ2-7; 7 bases fit TRBD2. This CDR3 has 15 amino acids. CDR1 is MGHRA, CDR2 YSYEKL, per germline. J lost 0 bases, V lost 7 bases, and 9 bases had no gene match.

This clonotype was seen many times. The chain uses TRBV6-2 or TRBV6-3 and TRBJ2-2; 9 bases align to TRBD2. Germline assignment: CDR1 MNHEY and CDR2 SVGEGT. V lost 6 bases to trimming and J lost 5 bases; unmatched junction nucleotides: 7. The CDR3 is 15 residues long. The CDR3 loop is CASRVGTSRTGELFF. The DNA for the CDR3 is TGTGCCAGCAGAGTCGGGACTAGCAGAACCGGGGAGCTGTTTTTT.

This chain connects TRBV5-1 to TRBJ2-3; possible D gene TRBD1, 5 bases. Per the germline V gene, CDR1 is SGHRS and CDR2 is YFSETQ. There are 13 residues in the CDR3. The V end was cut by 0 bases, the J end by 4 bases, with 6 bases between. CDR3: CASSLAGSDTQYF. The DNA for the CDR3 is TGCGCCAGCAGCTTGGCAGGGTCAGATACGCAGTATTTT.

In its sample, this clonotype was seen a few times. The V call is TRBV7-2, the J call TRBJ2-3; 8 bases line up with TRBD2. With 0 bases clipped from V and 1 base from J, the junction kept 6 bases outside the gene matches. Per germline, CDR1 SGHTA and CDR2 FQGNSA. The CDR3 spans 17 residues. The CDR3 region is CASSLARAGGGTDTQYF. In DNA form, the CDR3 reads TGTGCCAGCAGCTTAGCGCGGGCGGGAGGTGGCACAGATACGCAGTATTTT.

V usage is TRBV4-2 and J usage is TRBJ2-1; D may be TRBD1 or TRBD2 (5 bases each). This CDR3 has 17 amino acids. CDR1 and CDR2 from the germline V gene are LGHNA and YNFKEQ. V dropped 1 base and J dropped 5 bases, with 18 bases sitting between them. As DNA, the CDR3 is TGTGCCAGCAGCCAAGTTAATCAGGGAGCGAGGAACAATGAGCAGTTCTTC. This translates into CASSQVNQGARNNEQFF.

There are a few counts of this clonotype. The chain joins TRBV18 to TRBJ2-3, with D hard to call. The CDR3 extends over 13 amino acids. Germline CDR1 is KGHSH and CDR2 is LQKENI. V gave up 4 bases and J gave up 2 bases, with 7 bases separating them. Here the CDR3 reads CASSRAPTDTQYF. The CDR3 DNA reads TGTGCCAGCTCACGGGCCCCCACAGATACGCAGTATTTT.

This clonotype was detected ten times or more. This chain uses TRBV7-2 with TRBJ2-1; no clear D gene. V gave up 5 bases and J gave up 1 base, with 12 bases separating them. Germline V lookup: CDR1 SGHTA, CDR2 FQGNSA. The CDR3 has 15 amino acids. The CDR3, as DNA: TGTGCCAGCAGCCCCGGCGTCGCTTCCTACAATGAGCAGTTCTTC. It is translated as CASSPGVASYNEQFF.

This clonotype occurred a few times. The chain employs TRBV20-1 and TRBJ2-1; TRBD1 agrees at 8 bases. V dropped 4 bases and J dropped 6; count of bases not matched to a gene: 2. CDR1 is DFQATT and CDR2 is SNEGSKA in the germline V gene (reference sequence). The CDR3 spans 12 residues. The chain's CDR3 is CSAIQGGNEQFF. The CDR3 DNA is TGCAGTGCTATACAGGGGGGCAATGAGCAGTTCTTC.

This clonotype occurred many times. This rearrangement joins TRBV9 to TRBJ1-1; no reliable D call. The CDR3 totals 15 residues. Trimming stripped 4 bases from V and 2 bases from J, with 15 bases between. Looked up from germline, CDR1 is SGDLS and CDR2 is YYNGEE. The CDR3, as DNA: TGTGCCAGCAGCCTTTTCCTTACAGATAACACTGAAGCTTTCTTT. Translation gives CASSLFLTDNTEAFF. Filled out from reference TRBV9 and TRBJ1-1, the complete variable domain reads DSGVTQTPKHLITATGQRVTLRCSPRSGDLSVYWYQQSLDQGLQFLIQYYNGEERAKGNILERFSAQQFPDLHSELNLSSLELGDSALYFCASSLFLTDNTEAFFGQGTRLTVV.

The chain couples TRBV28 to TRBJ2-7; TRBD1 aligns across 11 bases. The germline V gene encodes CDR1 MDHEN and CDR2 SYDVKM. Germline trimming cut 7 bases from V and 4 bases from J; bases unmatched to any gene: 12. CDR3 length equals 16 residues. The CDR3, as DNA: TGTGCCAGCACCCCCGGGGGGGACAGGGGGTCGTACGAGCAGTACTTC. Protein: CASTPGGDRGSYEQYF.

This clonotype was counted between two and nine times. The gene calls are TRBV12-3 or TRBV12-4 and TRBJ2-7, with TRBD1 matching over 8 bases. Unmatched junction bases numbered 7, after V lost 8 bases and J lost 4 bases. The CDR3 runs to 13 residues. In nucleotides, the CDR3 is TGTGCCAGCGGAGACAGGGGATGGTACGAGCAGTACTTC. It encodes CASGDRGWYEQYF.

This chain connects TRBV5-6 to TRBJ2-3, with TRBD2 matching over 7 bases. There are 17 residues in the CDR3. V shed 0 bases and J 4 bases; nucleotides not matched to a gene: 11. Germline V lookup: CDR1 SGHDT, CDR2 YYEEEE. The chain's CDR3 is CASSLGRAGLVSDTQYF. DNA of the CDR3: TGTGCCAGCAGCTTGGGCCGAGCCGGACTAGTGTCAGATACGCAGTATTTT.